What follows is one T cell receptor (beta chain) and its context. Its cognate antigen is unknown. Preparation of the TCRbeta library involved a method that used unique molecular identifiers. TCRdb reprocessed the PCR reads via MiXCR and lists one record per CDR3 protein. The sample includes a few hundred thousand distinct CDR3 sequences, roughly 30% of them seen just once. This record belongs to a study of T-cell reconstitution after alpha-beta-depleted transplantation in children. Study-level findings and limits: About two months after transplant, alpha-beta T cells reportedly came from several hundred expanded graft clones.

The V end lost 6 bases, the J end lost 3 bases, and 18 bases lay between the germline ends. The CDR3 is 15 residues long. Germline V gene data show CDR1 as DFQATT and CDR2 as SNEGSKA (reference sequence). The TCR sequence derives from a boy under three years old with Wiskott-Aldrich syndrome, due to receive a stem cell transplant. The chain uses TRBV20-1 and TRBJ2-1; perhaps TRBD2 as D (6 bases). The sample was PBMCs, taken before TCRalphabeta/CD19-depleted stem cell transplant. The CDR3 loop reads CSAQTPAGYYNEQFF. The CDR3 coding sequence is TGCAGTGCGCAGACCCCAGCGGGTTACTACAATGAGCAGTTCTTC.